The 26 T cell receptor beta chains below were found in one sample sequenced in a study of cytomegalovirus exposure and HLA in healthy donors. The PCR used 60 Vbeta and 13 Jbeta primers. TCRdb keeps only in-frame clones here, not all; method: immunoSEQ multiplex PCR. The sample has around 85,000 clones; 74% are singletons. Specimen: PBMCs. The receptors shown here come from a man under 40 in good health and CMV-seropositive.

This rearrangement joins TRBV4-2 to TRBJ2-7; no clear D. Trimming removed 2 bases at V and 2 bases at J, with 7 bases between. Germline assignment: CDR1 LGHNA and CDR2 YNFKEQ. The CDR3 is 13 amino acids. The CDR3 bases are TGTGCCAGCAGCCAATCAGTTACCTACGAGCAGTACTTC. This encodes CASSQSVTYEQYF.

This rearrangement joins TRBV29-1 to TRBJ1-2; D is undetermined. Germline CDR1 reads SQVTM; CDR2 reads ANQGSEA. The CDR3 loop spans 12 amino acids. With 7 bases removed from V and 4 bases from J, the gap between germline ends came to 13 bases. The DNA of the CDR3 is TGCAGCGCTGGAACAGAGCTCTATGGCTACACCTTC. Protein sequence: CSAGTELYGYTF. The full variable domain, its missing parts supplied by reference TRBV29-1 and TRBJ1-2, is SAVISQKPSRDICQRGTSLTIQCQVDSQVTMMFWYRQQPGQSLTLIATANQGSEATYESGFVIDKFPISRPNLTFSTLTVSNMSPEDSSIYLCSAGTELYGYTFGSGTRLTVV.

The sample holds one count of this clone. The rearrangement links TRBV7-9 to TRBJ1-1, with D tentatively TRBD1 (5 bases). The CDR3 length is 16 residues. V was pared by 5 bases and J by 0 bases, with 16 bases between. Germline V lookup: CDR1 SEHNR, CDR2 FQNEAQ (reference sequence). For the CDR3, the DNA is TGTGCCAGCAGCCAACTTAAGACGGACATGAACACTGAAGCTTTCTTT. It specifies CASSQLKTDMNTEAFF.

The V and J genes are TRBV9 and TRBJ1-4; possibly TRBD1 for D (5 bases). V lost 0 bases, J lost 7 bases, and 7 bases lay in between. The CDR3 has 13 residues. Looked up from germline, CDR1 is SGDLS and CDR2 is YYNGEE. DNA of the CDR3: TGTGCCAGCAGCGTAGGGGGCAGTGAAAAACTGTTTTTT. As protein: CASSVGGSEKLFF.

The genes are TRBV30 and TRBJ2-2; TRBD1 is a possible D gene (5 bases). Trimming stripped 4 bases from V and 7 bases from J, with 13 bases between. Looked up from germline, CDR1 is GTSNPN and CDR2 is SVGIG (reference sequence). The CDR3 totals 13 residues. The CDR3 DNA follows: TGTGCCTGGAAGGGGCGAAAGGTCGGGGAGCTGTTTTTT. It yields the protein CAWKGRKVGELFF.

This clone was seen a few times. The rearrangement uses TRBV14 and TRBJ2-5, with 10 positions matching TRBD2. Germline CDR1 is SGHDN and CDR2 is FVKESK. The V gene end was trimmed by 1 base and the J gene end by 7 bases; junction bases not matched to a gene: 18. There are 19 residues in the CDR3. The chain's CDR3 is CASSQGLTASGSPVGTQYF. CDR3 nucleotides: TGTGCCAGCAGCCAAGGATTAACGGCTAGCGGGAGCCCCGTTGGGACCCAGTACTTC.

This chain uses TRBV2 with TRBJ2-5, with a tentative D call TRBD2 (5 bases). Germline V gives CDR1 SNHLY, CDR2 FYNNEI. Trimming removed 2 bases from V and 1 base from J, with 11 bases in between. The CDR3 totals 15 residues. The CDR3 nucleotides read TGTGCCAGCAGTGAAACTAGATTAGCCCAAGAGACCCAGTACTTC. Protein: CASSETRLAQETQYF.

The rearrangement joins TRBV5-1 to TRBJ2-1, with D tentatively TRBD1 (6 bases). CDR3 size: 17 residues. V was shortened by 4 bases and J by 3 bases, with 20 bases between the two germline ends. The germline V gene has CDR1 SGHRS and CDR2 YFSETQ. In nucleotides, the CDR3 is TGCGCCAGCAGCGTTCCCCCACAGGGATCCCTCTACAATGAGCAGTTCTTC. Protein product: CASSVPPQGSLYNEQFF.

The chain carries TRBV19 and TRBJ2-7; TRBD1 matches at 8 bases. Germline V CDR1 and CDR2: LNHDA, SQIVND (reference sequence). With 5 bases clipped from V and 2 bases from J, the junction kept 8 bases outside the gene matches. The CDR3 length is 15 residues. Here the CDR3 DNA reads TGTGCCAGTAGTCCCCGGACAGGGTTAGCCTACGAGCAGTACTTC. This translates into CASSPRTGLAYEQYF.

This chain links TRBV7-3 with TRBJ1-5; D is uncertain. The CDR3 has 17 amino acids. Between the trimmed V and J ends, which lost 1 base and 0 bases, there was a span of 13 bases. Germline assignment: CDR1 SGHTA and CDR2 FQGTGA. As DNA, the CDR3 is TGTGCCAGCAGCTTAATGTGGAGGTTTTATAGCAATCAGCCCCAGCATTTT. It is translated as CASSLMWRFYSNQPQHF.

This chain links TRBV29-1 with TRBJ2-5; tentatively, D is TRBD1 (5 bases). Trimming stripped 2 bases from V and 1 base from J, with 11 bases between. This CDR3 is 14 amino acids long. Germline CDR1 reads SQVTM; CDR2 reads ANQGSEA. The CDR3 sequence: CSVERTDTQETQYF. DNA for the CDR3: TGCAGCGTTGAAAGGACGGACACCCAAGAGACCCAGTACTTC.

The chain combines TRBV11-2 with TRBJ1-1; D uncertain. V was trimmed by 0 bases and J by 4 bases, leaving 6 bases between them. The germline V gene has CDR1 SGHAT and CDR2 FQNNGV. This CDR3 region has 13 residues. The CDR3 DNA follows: TGTGCCAGCAGCTTAGATTTCTCCACTGAAGCTTTCTTT. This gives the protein CASSLDFSTEAFF.

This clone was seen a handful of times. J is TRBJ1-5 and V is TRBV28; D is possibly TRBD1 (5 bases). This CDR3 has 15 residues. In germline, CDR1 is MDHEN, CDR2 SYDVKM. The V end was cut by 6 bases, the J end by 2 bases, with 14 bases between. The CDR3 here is CASRGDGEGNQPQHF. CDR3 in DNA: TGTGCCAGCAGGGGGGACGGGGAGGGCAATCAGCCCCAGCATTTT.

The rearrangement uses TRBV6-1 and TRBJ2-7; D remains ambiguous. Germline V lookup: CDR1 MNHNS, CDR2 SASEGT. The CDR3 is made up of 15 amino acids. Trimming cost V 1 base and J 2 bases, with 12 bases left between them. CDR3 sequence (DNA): TGTGCCAGCAGTGAAGGATCCTTTACTACCTACGAGCAGTACTTC. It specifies CASSEGSFTTYEQYF.

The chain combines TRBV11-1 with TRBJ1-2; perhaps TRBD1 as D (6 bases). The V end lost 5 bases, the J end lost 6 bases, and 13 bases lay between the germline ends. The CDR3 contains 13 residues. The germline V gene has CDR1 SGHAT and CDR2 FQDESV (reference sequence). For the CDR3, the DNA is TGTGCCAGCAGCCCCGACAGGTCGGATGGCTACACCTTC. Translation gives CASSPDRSDGYTF.

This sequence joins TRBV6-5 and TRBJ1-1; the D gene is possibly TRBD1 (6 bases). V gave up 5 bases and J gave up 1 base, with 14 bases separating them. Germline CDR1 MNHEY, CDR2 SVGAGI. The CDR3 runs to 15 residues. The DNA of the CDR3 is TGTGCCAGCAGTACCCGACAGGCGGAGAACACTGAAGCTTTCTTT. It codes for CASSTRQAENTEAFF.

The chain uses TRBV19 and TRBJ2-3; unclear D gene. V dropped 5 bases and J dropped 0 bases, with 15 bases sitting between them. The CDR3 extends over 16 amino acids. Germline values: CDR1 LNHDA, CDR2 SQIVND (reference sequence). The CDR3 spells CASSFSIPRSTDTQYF. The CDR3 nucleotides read TGTGCCAGTAGTTTTTCTATCCCCCGTAGCACAGATACGCAGTATTTT.

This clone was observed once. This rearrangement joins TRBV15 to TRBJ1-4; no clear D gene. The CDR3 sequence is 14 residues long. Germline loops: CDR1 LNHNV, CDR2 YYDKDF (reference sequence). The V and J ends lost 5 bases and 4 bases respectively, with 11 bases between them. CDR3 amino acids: CATSRSPHNEKLFF. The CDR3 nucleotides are TGTGCCACCAGCCGCAGTCCCCATAATGAAAAACTGTTTTTT. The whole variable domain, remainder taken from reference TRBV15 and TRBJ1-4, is DAMVIQNPRYQVTQFGKPVTLSCSQTLNHNVMYWYQQKSSQAPKLLFHYYDKDFNNEADTPDNFQSRRPNTSFCFLDIRSPGLGDTAMYLCATSRSPHNEKLFFGSGTQLSVL.

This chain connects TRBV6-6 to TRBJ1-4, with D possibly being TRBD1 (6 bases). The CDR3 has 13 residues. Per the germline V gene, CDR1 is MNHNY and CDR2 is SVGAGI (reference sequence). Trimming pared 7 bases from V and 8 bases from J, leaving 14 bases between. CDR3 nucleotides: TGTGCCAGCACCACAGGGATAGGCGAAAAACTGTTTTTT. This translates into CASTTGIGEKLFF.

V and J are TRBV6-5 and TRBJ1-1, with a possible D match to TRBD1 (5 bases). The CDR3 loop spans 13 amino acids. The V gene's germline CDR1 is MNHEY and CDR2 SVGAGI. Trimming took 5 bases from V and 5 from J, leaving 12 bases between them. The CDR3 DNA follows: TGTGCCAGCAGTGGCGGGACTCGGACTGAAGCTTTCTTT. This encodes CASSGGTRTEAFF.

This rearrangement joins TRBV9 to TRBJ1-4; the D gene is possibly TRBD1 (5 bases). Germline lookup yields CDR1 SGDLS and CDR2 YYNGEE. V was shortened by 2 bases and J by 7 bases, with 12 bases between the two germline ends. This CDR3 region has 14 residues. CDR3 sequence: CASSVTTGGEKLFF. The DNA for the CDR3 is TGTGCCAGCAGCGTTACAACAGGTGGTGAAAAACTGTTTTTT.

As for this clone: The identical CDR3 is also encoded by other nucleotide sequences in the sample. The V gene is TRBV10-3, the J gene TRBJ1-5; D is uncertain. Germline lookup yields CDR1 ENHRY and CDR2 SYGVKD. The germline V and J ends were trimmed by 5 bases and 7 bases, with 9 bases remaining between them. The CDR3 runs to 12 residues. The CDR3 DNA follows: TGTGCCATCAGTCCAAACAACCAGCCCCAGCATTTT. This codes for CAISPNNQPQHF.

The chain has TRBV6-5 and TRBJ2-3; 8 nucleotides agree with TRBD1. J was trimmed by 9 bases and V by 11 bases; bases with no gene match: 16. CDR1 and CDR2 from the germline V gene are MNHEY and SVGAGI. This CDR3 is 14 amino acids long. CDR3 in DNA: TGTGCCGTCAGGAGGGACAGGTCCCGAGAGACGCAGTATTTT. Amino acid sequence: CAVRRDRSRETQYF.

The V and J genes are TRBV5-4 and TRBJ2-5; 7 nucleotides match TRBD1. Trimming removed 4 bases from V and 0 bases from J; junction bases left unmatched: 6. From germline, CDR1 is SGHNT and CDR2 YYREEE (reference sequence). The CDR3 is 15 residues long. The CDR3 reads CASSTGQAHQETQYF. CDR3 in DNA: TGTGCCAGCAGCACCGGACAGGCTCACCAAGAGACCCAGTACTTC.

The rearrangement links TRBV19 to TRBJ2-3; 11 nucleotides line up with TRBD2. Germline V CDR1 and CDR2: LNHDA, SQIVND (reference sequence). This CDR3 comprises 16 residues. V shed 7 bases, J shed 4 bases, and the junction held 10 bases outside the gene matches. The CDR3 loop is CASTLSGGGFADTQYF. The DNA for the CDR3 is TGTGCCAGTACTCTTAGCGGGGGGGGTTTTGCAGATACGCAGTATTTT.

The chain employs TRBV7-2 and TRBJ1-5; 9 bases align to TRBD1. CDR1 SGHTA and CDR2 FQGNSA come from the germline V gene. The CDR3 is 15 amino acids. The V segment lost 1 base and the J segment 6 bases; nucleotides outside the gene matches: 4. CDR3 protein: CASSLDRDRVQPQHF. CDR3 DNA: TGTGCCAGCAGCTTAGACCGGGACAGGGTTCAGCCCCAGCATTTT.